What follows are 22 T cell receptor beta chains derived from one specimen sequenced in a study of blood T cell repertoires in COVID-19 (dated by TCRdb to about 2020). The receptor library was made with the immunoSEQ multiplex PCR assay. TCRdb took this table from immuneACCESS and kept in-frame rearrangements with V and J called. Such tables lack part of the clones; where checked against another copy, unresolved V genes explain under half of the gap, and the rest is unexplained. A total of 35,000 to 55,000 clones appear in this sample, approximately 85% of them only once. Approximately 12% of the sample is held by the ten biggest clonotypes. The sequenced material came from peripheral blood. These receptors were obtained from a human donor in a cohort sampled during active COVID-19.

The chain combines TRBV6-5 with TRBJ1-1, with 7 bases aligning to TRBD1. V shed 7 bases and J 10 bases; nucleotides not matched to a gene: 12. This CDR3 region has 13 residues. CDR1 is MNHEY and CDR2 is SVGAGI in the germline V gene. The CDR3 DNA sequence: TGTGCCAGCACCCCCTCCTCCGGGACAGTAGCTTTCTTT. Translation: CASTPSSGTVAFF.

V and J are TRBV7-8 and TRBJ2-5, with D uncertain. The V gene's germline CDR1 is SGHVS and CDR2 FQNEAQ. V lost 5 bases to trimming and J lost 2 bases, with 3 bases between them. This CDR3 is built from 11 residues. The chain's CDR3 is CASSPQETQYF. CDR3 in DNA: TGTGCCAGCAGCCCTCAAGAGACCCAGTACTTC. The full variable domain, completed using reference TRBV7-8 and TRBJ2-5, is GAGVSQSPRYKVAKRGQDVALRCDPISGHVSLFWYQQALGQGPEFLTYFQNEAQLDKSGLPSDRFFAERPEGSVSTLKIQRTQQEDSAVYLCASSPQETQYFGPGTRLLVL.

The chain has TRBV5-1 and TRBJ2-5, with 10 positions matching TRBD1. The CDR3 has 13 residues. Germline V gene lookup returns CDR1 SGHRS and CDR2 YFSETQ. The J segment lost 7 bases and the V segment lost 4 bases, leaving 4 bases of the junction unmatched. This CDR3 reads CASSRTGGVTQYF. CDR3 nucleotide sequence: TGCGCCAGCAGCCGGACAGGGGGAGTGACCCAGTACTTC.

This chain connects TRBV2 to TRBJ1-2, with 8 bases lining up with TRBD1. The germline gives CDR1 SNHLY, CDR2 FYNNEI. The ends lost 0 bases at V and 8 bases at J; junction bases unmatched: 8. This CDR3 region has 15 residues. The chain's CDR3 is CASSEARQGAGGYTF. The CDR3 coding sequence is TGTGCCAGCAGTGAAGCAAGGCAGGGGGCCGGCGGCTACACCTTC.

The chain has TRBV5-4 and TRBJ2-3; TRBD2 agrees at 8 bases. With 0 bases clipped from V and 5 bases from J, the junction kept 8 bases outside the gene matches. The CDR3 loop spans 16 amino acids. CDR1 is SGHNT and CDR2 is YYREEE in the germline V gene (reference sequence). CDR3 protein: CASSLEAGASVDTQYF. The CDR3 DNA sequence: TGTGCCAGCAGCTTGGAAGCGGGGGCCAGCGTAGATACGCAGTATTTT.

Only a few counts were recorded for this clone. The rearrangement uses TRBV7-6 and TRBJ1-3; unclear D gene. This CDR3 has 15 amino acids. The germline V gene has CDR1 SGHVS and CDR2 FNYEAQ. V was cut by 3 bases and J by 2 bases, with 11 bases left in between. CDR3: CASSFEREAGNTIYF. In DNA form, the CDR3 reads TGTGCCAGCAGCTTCGAGAGAGAAGCTGGAAACACCATATATTTT.

This clone was detected a few times. V is TRBV29-1 and J is TRBJ2-7; maybe TRBD2 (6 bases). The CDR3 is 15 amino acids. V shed 3 bases and J shed 2 bases, with 17 bases lying between them. Germline lookup yields CDR1 SQVTM and CDR2 ANQGSEA. The CDR3 DNA follows: TGCAGCGTTGATGGGGCGGGGCAGGGACCCTACGAGCAGTACTTC. Its protein product is CSVDGAGQGPYEQYF.

The chain carries TRBV2 and TRBJ2-6; D is undetermined. Germline assignment: CDR1 SNHLY and CDR2 FYNNEI. V was clipped by 7 bases and J by 4 bases, with 14 bases between them. The CDR3 loop spans 15 amino acids. The CDR3 DNA is TGTGCCAGCACCTTCCCCGCCGCGGGGGCCAACGTCCTGACTTTC. Its translation: CASTFPAAGANVLTF.

This chain joins TRBV4-3 and TRBJ1-2; 9 bases line up with TRBD1. Germline V CDR1 and CDR2: LGHNA, YSLEER. J lost 8 bases, V lost 1 base, and 8 bases had no gene match. The CDR3 runs 15 residues. CDR3 nucleotides: TGCGCCAGCAGCCAAGCCCCGGGACAGGGAAAGGGCTACACCTTC. Translation: CASSQAPGQGKGYTF.

This clone was seen only a few times. The V call is TRBV28, the J call TRBJ1-3; D gene uncertain. Germline V gives CDR1 MDHEN, CDR2 SYDVKM. Trimming took 2 bases from V and 0 from J, leaving 11 bases between them. The CDR3 has 16 amino acids. The CDR3 DNA sequence: TGTGCCAGCAGTTTAGTGGCCGCTAGCTCTGGAAACACCATATATTTT. It yields the protein CASSLVAASSGNTIYF.

The gene calls are TRBV13 and TRBJ2-7; D perhaps matches TRBD1 (5 bases). The CDR3 spans 17 residues. V lost 4 bases, J lost 2 bases, and 21 bases lay in between. From germline, CDR1 is PRHDT and CDR2 FYEKMQ (reference sequence). The CDR3 sequence: CASSSPVGWGETYEQYF. The CDR3 DNA sequence: TGTGCCAGCAGCTCGCCCGTTGGGTGGGGCGAAACCTACGAGCAGTACTTC.

In DNA, the CDR3 is TGTGCCAGCAGTGACGGGACAGGGACCTACGAGCAGTACTTC. Its translation: CASSDGTGTYEQYF. This chain links TRBV2 with TRBJ2-7; 9 bases are a match to TRBD1. This CDR3 has 14 amino acids. The V and J ends lost 3 bases and 2 bases, in that order; junction bases with no gene match: 2. The germline gives CDR1 SNHLY, CDR2 FYNNEI.

This chain uses TRBV24-1 with TRBJ2-3; tentatively, D is TRBD2 (7 bases). V gave up 4 bases and J gave up 2 bases, with 12 bases separating them. This CDR3 has 15 residues. Germline values: CDR1 KGHDR, CDR2 SFDVKD. As DNA, the CDR3 is TGTGCCACCAGTGACACGGGGGGCCTCACAGATACGCAGTATTTT. This encodes CATSDTGGLTDTQYF.

The genes are TRBV5-4 and TRBJ2-1; TRBD2 agrees at 10 bases. The J segment lost 9 bases and the V segment lost 2 bases, leaving 14 bases of the junction unmatched. Germline CDR1 and CDR2: SGHNT and YYREEE (reference sequence). The CDR3 totals 17 residues. DNA for the CDR3: TGTGCCAGCAGCTTCCCCTCCACTAGCGGGGTTGGGGGTGAGCAGTTCTTC. As protein: CASSFPSTSGVGGEQFF.

The V call is TRBV30, the J call TRBJ2-5; 15 positions match TRBD2. V lost 1 base and J lost 5; bases outside the gene matches: 5. In germline, CDR1 is GTSNPN, CDR2 SVGIG (reference sequence). This CDR3 has 16 residues. In DNA form, the CDR3 reads TGTGCCTGGAGTGAGGGGACTAGCGGGGGGTTCGAGACCCAGTACTTC. As protein: CAWSEGTSGGFETQYF.

This chain connects TRBV28 to TRBJ1-2; 10 bases align to TRBD1. The V segment lost 5 bases and the J segment 7 bases; nucleotides outside the gene matches: 10. The germline CDR1 and CDR2 sequences are MDHEN and SYDVKM. This CDR3 comprises 15 residues. CDR3 sequence reads: CASSPDRGHFSGYTF. In DNA, the CDR3 is TGTGCCAGCAGTCCCGACAGGGGGCATTTTAGTGGCTACACCTTC.

This chain joins TRBV10-2 and TRBJ2-1, with 7 bases aligning to TRBD2. Per germline, CDR1 WSHSY and CDR2 SAAADI. Trimming at V came to 3 bases and at J to 6 bases, leaving 8 bases not matched to a gene. This CDR3 is built from 15 residues. The CDR3, as DNA: TGCGCCAGCAGTGAAATAAGGGGACTAACCAATGAGCAGTTCTTC. Amino acid sequence: CASSEIRGLTNEQFF.

The chain combines TRBV5-1 with TRBJ1-6; 9 bases agree with TRBD1. The CDR3 has 15 amino acids. Trimming took 0 bases from V and 10 from J; bases not matched to a gene: 5. Germline values: CDR1 SGHRS, CDR2 YFSETQ. The CDR3 DNA follows: TGCGCCAGCAGCTTGGGGGACAGGGTAGGATCACCCCTCCACTTT. Amino acids: CASSLGDRVGSPLHF.

For this clone: A much larger clone sits a single nucleotide away, making a read error possible. The chain joins TRBV6-4 to TRBJ2-3; D not resolved. Germline V lookup: CDR1 MRHNA, CDR2 SNTAGT. The CDR3 totals 12 residues. V was pared by 6 bases and J by 0 bases, with 4 bases between. The CDR3 loop reads CASSRSTDTQYF. CDR3 nucleotides: TGTGCCAGCAGCCGTAGCACAGATACGCAGTATTTT.

This clone has a handful of counts. The gene calls are TRBV3-1 (or the pseudogene TRBV3-2) and TRBJ1-5; a possible D gene is TRBD1 (6 bases). This CDR3 comprises 14 residues. CDR1 is LGHDT, CDR2 YNNKEL, per germline (reference sequence). The germline V and J ends were trimmed by 5 bases and 7 bases, with 15 bases remaining between them. For the CDR3, the DNA is TGTGCCAGCAGCTACACAGGGTGGGAGCAGCCCCAGCATTTT. Its protein is CASSYTGWEQPQHF.

This clone was counted between two and nine times. J is TRBJ1-2 and V is TRBV20-1; D gene ambiguous. Trimming removed 3 bases from V and 8 bases from J, with 16 bases in between. The germline V gene encodes CDR1 DFQATT and CDR2 SNEGSKA (reference sequence). The CDR3 contains 13 residues. As DNA, the CDR3 is TGCAGTGCTAGTAAAGGCCCCTCGGGAGGCTACACCTTC. This codes for CSASKGPSGGYTF.

The chain couples TRBV3-1 (or the pseudogene TRBV3-2) to TRBJ2-3; maybe TRBD2 (7 bases). V shed 2 bases and J shed 6 bases, with 21 bases lying between them. Germline CDR1 is LGHDT and CDR2 is YNNKEL (reference sequence). This CDR3 comprises 17 residues. This CDR3 is CASSQPFLWGGRDTQYF. In DNA form, the CDR3 reads TGTGCCAGCAGCCAACCTTTCTTATGGGGGGGCCGTGATACGCAGTATTTT.